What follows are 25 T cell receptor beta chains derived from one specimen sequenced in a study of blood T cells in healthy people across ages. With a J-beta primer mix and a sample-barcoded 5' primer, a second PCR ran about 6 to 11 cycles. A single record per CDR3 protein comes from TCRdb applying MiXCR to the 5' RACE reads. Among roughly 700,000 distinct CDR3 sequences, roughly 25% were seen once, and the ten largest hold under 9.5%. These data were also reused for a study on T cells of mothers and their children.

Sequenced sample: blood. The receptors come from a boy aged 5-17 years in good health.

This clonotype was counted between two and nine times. The CDR3 region is CASSSINRGLLETQYF. The CDR3 DNA sequence: TGTGCCAGCAGTTCAATTAACAGGGGGCTGCTGGAGACCCAGTACTTC. V and J are TRBV28 and TRBJ2-5; 9 nucleotides agree with TRBD1. V shed 4 bases, J shed 5 bases, and the junction held 11 bases outside the gene matches. Germline lookup yields CDR1 MDHEN and CDR2 SYDVKM. The CDR3 runs to 16 residues.

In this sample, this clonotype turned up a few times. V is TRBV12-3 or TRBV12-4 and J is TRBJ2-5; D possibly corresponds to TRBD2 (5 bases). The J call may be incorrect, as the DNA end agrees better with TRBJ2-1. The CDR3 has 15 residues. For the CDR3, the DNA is TGTGCCAGCAGGGTGACCTCGGGGAACTTCAATGAGCAGTTCTTC. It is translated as CASRVTSGNFNEQFF.

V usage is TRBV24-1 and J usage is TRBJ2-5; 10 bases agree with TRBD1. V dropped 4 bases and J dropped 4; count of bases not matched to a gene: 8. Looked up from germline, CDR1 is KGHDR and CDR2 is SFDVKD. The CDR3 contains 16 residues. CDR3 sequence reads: CATSEVLTGGRETQYF. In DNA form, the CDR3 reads TGTGCCACCAGTGAGGTGCTGACAGGGGGCAGAGAGACCCAGTACTTC.

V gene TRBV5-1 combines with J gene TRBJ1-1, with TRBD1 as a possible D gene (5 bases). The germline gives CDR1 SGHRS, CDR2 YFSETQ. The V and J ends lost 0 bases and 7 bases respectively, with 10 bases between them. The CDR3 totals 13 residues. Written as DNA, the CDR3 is TGCGCCAGCAGCTTGGCAAGGGACGGTGAAGCTTTCTTT. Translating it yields CASSLARDGEAFF.

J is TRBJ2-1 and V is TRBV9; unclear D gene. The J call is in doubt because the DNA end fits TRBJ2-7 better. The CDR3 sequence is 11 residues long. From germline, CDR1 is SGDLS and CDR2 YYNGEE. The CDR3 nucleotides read TGTGCCAGCAGCGTTACCCACGAGCAGTACTTC. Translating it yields CASSVTHEQYF.

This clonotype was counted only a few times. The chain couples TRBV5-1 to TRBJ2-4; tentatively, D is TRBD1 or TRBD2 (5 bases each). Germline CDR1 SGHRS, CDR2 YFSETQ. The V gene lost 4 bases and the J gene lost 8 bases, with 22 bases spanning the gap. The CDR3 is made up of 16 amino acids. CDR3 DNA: TGCGCCAGCAGCCTGGGACGGCAGATAAATAATGACATTCAGTACTTC. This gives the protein CASSLGRQINNDIQYF.

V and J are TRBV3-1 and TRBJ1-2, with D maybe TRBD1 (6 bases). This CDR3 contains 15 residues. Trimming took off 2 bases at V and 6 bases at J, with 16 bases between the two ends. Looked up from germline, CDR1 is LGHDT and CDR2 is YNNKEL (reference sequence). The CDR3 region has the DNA TGTGCCAGCAGCCAACGCGCCACAGGGATGAATGGCTACACCTTC. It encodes CASSQRATGMNGYTF.

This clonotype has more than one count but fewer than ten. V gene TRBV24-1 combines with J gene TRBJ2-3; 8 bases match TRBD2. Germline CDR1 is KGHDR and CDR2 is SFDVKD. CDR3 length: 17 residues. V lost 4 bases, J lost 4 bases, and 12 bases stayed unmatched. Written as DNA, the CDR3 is TGTGCCACCAGTGACCCAGGACTAGCATATCGATCAGATACGCAGTATTTT. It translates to CATSDPGLAYRSDTQYF.

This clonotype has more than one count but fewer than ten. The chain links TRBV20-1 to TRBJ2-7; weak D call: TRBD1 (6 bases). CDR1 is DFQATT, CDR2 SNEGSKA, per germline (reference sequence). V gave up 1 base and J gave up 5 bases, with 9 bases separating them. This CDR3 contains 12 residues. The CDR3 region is CSARVPGDEQYF. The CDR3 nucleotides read TGCAGTGCTAGAGTCCCAGGGGACGAGCAGTACTTC.

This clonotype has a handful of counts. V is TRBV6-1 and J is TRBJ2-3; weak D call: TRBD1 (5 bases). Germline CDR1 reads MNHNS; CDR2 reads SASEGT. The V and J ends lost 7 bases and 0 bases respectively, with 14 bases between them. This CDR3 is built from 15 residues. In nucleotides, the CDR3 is TGTGCCAGCAAGACAGCGCGTAGTAGCACAGATACGCAGTATTTT. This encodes CASKTARSSTDTQYF.

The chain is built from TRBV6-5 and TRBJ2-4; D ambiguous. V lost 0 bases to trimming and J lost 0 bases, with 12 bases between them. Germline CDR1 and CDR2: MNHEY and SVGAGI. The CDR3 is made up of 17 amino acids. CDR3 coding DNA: TGTGCCAGCAGTTACTCACATACAGCCCTAGCCAAAAACATTCAGTACTTC. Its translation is CASSYSHTALAKNIQYF.

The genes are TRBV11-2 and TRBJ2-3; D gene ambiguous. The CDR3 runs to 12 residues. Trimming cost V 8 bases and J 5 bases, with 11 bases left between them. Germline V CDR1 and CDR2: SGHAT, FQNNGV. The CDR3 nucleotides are TGTGCCAGCGCCCCCTTGGAAGATACGCAGTATTTT. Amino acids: CASAPLEDTQYF.

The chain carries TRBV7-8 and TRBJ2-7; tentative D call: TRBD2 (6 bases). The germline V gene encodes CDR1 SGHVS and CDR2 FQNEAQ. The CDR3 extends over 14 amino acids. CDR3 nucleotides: TGTACCACCCTCGGAACTAGCAGCAAAAGGGAGCAGTACTTC. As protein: CTTLGTSSKREQYF.

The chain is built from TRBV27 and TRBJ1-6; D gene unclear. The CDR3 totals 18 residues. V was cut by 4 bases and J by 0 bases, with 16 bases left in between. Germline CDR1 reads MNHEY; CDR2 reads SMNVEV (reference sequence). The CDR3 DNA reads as TGTGCCAGCAGTTCGCAGATTCCAAGGAGCTCCTATAATTCACCCCTCCACTTT. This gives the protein CASSSQIPRSSYNSPLHF.

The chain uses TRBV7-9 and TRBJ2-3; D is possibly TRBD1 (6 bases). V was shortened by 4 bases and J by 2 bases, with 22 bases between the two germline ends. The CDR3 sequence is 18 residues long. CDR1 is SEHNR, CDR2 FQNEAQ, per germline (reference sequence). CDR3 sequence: CASSSNLPRDTDTDTQYF. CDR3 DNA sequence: TGTGCCAGCAGCTCCAACCTCCCCCGGGACACAGACACAGATACGCAGTATTTT.

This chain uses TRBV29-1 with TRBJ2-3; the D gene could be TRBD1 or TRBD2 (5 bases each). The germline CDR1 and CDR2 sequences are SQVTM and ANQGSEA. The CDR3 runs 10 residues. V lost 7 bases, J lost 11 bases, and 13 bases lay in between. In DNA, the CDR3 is TGCAGCGGTGGAGATGGGGGGCAGTATTTT. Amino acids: CSGGDGGQYF.

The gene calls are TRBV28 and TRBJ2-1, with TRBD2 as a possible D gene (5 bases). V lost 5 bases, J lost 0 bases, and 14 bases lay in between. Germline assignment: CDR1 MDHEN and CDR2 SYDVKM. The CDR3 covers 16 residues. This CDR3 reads CASSPGGSSSYNEQFF. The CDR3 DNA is TGTGCCAGCAGTCCAGGAGGTTCGTCCTCCTACAATGAGCAGTTCTTC.

The CDR3: CASSKRWSYQETQYF. The CDR3 DNA follows: TGTGCCAGCAGCAAGAGATGGTCGTACCAAGAGACCCAGTACTTC. The chain combines TRBV11-2 with TRBJ2-5; D is undetermined. The CDR3 runs to 15 residues. V gave up 5 bases and J gave up 0 bases, with 13 bases separating them. Germline loops: CDR1 SGHAT, CDR2 FQNNGV.

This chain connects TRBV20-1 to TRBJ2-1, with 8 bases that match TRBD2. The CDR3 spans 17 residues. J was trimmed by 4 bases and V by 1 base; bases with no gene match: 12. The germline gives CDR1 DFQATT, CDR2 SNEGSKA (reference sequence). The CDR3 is CSARVSSAGGPYNEQFF. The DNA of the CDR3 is TGCAGTGCTAGAGTGTCCTCTGCGGGGGGCCCGTACAATGAGCAGTTCTTC.

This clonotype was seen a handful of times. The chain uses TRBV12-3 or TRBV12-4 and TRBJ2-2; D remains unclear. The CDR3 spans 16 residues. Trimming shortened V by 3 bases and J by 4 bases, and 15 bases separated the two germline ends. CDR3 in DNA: TGTGCCAGCAGTTTGGGGATGCAGGTTGCCACCGGGGAGCTGTTTTTT. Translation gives CASSLGMQVATGELFF.

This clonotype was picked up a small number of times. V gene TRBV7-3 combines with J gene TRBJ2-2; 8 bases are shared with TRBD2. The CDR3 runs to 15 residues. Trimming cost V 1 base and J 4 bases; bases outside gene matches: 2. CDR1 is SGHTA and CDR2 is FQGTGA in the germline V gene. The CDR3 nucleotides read TGTGCCAGCAGCTTAAACGGGGGGGCCACCGGGGAGCTGTTTTTT. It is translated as CASSLNGGATGELFF.

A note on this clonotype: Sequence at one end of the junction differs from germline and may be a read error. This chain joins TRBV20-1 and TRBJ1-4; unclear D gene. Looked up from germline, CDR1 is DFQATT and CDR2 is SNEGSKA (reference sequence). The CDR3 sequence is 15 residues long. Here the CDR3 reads CSARDWRDNDEKPFF. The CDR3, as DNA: TGCAGTGCTAGAGATTGGAGGGATAATGATGAAAAACCGTTTTTT.

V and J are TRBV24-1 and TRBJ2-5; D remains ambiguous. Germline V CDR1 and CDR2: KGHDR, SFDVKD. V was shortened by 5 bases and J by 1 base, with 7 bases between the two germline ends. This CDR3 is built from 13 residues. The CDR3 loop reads CATSGRLQETQYF. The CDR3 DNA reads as TGTGCCACCAGTGGTAGACTCCAAGAGACCCAGTACTTC.

CDR3: CASSLVGGTGYTF. The CDR3 DNA sequence: TGCGCCAGCAGCTTGGTCGGGGGAACTGGCTACACCTTC. The chain joins TRBV5-1 to TRBJ1-2; tentative D call: TRBD1 (5 bases). This CDR3 is 13 amino acids long. Germline V gene sequence: CDR1 SGHRS, CDR2 YFSETQ. Trimming cost V 0 bases and J 7 bases, with 10 bases left between them.

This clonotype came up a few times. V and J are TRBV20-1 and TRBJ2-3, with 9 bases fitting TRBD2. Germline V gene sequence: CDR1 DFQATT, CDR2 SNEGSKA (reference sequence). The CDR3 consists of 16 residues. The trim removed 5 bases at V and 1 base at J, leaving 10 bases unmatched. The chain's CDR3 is CSAVFAGGRGTDTQYF. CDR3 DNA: TGCAGTGCTGTTTTTGCGGGGGGGCGTGGCACAGATACGCAGTATTTT.